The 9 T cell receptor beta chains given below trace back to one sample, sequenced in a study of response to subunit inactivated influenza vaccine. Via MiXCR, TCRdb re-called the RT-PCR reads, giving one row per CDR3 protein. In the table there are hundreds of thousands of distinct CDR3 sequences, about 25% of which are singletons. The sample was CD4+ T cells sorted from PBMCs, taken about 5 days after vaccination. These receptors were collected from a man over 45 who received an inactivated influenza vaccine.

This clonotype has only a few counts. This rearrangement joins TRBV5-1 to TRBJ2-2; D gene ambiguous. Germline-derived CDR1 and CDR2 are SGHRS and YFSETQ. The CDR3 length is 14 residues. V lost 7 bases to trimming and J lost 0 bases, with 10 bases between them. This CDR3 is CASCQLTNTGELFF. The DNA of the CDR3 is TGCGCCAGCTGCCAGCTCACGAACACCGGGGAGCTGTTTTTT.

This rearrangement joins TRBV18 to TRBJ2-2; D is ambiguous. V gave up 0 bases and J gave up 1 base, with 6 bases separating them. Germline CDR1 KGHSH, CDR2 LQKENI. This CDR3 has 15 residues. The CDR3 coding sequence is TGTGCCAGCTCACCACCGGCAGGGAACACCGGGGAGCTGTTTTTT. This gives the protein CASSPPAGNTGELFF.

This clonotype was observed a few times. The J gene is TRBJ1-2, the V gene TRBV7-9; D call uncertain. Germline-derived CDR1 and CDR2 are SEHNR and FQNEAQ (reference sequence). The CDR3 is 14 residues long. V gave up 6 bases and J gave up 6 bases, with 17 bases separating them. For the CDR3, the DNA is TGTGCCAGCAGTCAAGAAGTGGGCTCCCATGGCTACACCTTC. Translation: CASSQEVGSHGYTF.

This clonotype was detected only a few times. The DNA for the CDR3 is TGCGCCAGCAGCCACCTCGGGTACACCGGGGAGCTGTTTTTT. Translation gives CASSHLGYTGELFF. This sequence joins TRBV4-3 and TRBJ2-2; no reliable D call. CDR1 LGHNA and CDR2 YSLEER come from the germline V gene. The CDR3 consists of 14 residues. The V end lost 3 bases, the J end lost 3 bases, and 8 bases lay between the germline ends.

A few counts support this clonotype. CDR3: CASRELANTGELFF. In DNA, the CDR3 is TGTGCCAGCAGAGAACTCGCGAACACCGGGGAGCTGTTTTTT. The V gene is TRBV6-1, the J gene TRBJ2-2, with no clear D. The germline CDR1 and CDR2 sequences are MNHNS and SASEGT. This CDR3 has 14 amino acids. V gave up 6 bases and J gave up 0 bases, with 8 bases separating them.

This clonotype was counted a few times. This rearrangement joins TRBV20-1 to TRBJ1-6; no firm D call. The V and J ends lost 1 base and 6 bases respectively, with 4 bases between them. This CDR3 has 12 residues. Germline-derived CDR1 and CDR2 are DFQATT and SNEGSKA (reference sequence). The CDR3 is CSARGFNSPLHF. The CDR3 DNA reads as TGCAGTGCTAGAGGTTTTAATTCACCCCTCCACTTT.

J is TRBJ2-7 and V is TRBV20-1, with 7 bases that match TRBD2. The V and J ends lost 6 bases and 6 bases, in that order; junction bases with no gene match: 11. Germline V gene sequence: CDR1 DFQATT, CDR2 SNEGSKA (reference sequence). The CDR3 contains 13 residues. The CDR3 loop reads CSAPREGFSEQYF. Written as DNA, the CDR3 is TGCAGTGCCCCCAGGGAGGGTTTCAGCGAGCAGTACTTC.

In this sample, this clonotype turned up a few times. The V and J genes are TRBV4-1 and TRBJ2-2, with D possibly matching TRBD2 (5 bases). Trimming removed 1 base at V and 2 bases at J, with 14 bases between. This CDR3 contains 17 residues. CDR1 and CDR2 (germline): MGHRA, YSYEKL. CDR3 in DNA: TGCGCCAGCAGCCAAGGTCTAAGCGGTGGCAACACCGGGGAGCTGTTTTTT. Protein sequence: CASSQGLSGGNTGELFF.

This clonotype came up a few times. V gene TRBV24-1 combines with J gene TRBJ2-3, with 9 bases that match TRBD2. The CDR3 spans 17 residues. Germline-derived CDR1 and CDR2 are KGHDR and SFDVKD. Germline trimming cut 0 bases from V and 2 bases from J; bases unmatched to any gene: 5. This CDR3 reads CATSDLSSGKSTDTQYF. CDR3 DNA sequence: TGTGCCACCAGTGATTTGTCTAGCGGGAAATCCACAGATACGCAGTATTTT.